This T cell receptor (beta chain) stems from a study of CD8+ T cells in alopecia areata. Overall study: Oral tofacitinib, 5 to 10 mg twice daily, was given in an open-label trial.

This clone was seen a few times. The sequencing template was cDNA reverse transcribed from extracted RNA. Libraries were prepared by immunoSEQ multiplex PCR; TCRdb keeps only in-frame clonotypes and omits some of them. The sample has some 130,000 clones; 45% to 60% are singletons. The treatment: oral pan-JAK inhibitor, 5-10 mg twice daily. Germline CDR1 and CDR2: SNHLY and FYNNEI. The V end lost 9 bases, the J end lost 8 bases, and 16 bases lay between the germline ends. The CDR3 covers 12 residues. The source of this sequence is a human donor with alopecia areata. This sequence joins TRBV2 and TRBJ1-2; D is perhaps TRBD1 (5 bases). This specimen consisted of CD8+ T cells sorted from blood, obtained at week 4, from a patient treated with tofacitinib. The CDR3 loop reads CARTGREYGYTF. CDR3 nucleotide sequence: TGTGCCAGAACCGGCAGGGAGTACGGCTACACCTTC.